These 26 T cell receptor beta chains were sequenced from one sample in a study of beta chain features in type 1 diabetes. The study's findings and limits: Shorter TCRB CDR3s, moderately but significantly so, were found in Type 1 diabetes patients in all four CD4+ subsets.

Reverse transcribing all isolated RNA meant expressed TCRB transcripts were sequenced. The assay was immunoSEQ multiplex PCR, and TCRdb's table has in-frame clones only and misses some. The sample lists 350,000 to 450,000 clones; 10% to 15% were seen once. Antigens of these TCRs are unknown. Sequences were obtained from naive CD4+ T cells from blood. The source of these receptors is a woman younger than 30 with type 1 diabetes.

The chain has TRBV4-2 and TRBJ1-2, with 11 bases identical to TRBD1. Trimming at V came to 1 base and at J to 5 bases, leaving 9 bases not matched to a gene. Germline V CDR1 and CDR2: LGHNA, YNFKEQ. This CDR3 spans 17 amino acids. The CDR3 here is CASSQGRTGGAYYGYTF. The CDR3 nucleotides are TGTGCCAGCAGCCAAGGAAGGACAGGGGGCGCTTATTATGGCTACACCTTC.

This clone was detected only a few times. The CDR3 spells CASSGDRVISPLHF. CDR3 nucleotide sequence: TGTGCCAGCAGTGGAGACAGGGTTATTTCACCCCTCCACTTT. J is TRBJ1-6 and V is TRBV2, with TRBD1 identical over 7 bases. Germline values: CDR1 SNHLY, CDR2 FYNNEI. CDR3 length: 14 amino acids. Unmatched junction bases numbered 6, after V lost 4 bases and J lost 9 bases.

The rearrangement joins TRBV2 to TRBJ2-1, with 7 bases fitting TRBD1. CDR1 is SNHLY and CDR2 is FYNNEI in the germline V gene. This CDR3 has 15 residues. V trimming: 7 bases; J trimming: 0 bases; junction bases outside the gene matches: 6. CDR3 in amino acids: CASKRAGGSYNEQFF. CDR3 coding DNA: TGTGCCAGCAAGAGGGCAGGGGGCTCCTACAATGAGCAGTTCTTC.

This rearrangement joins TRBV15 to TRBJ1-5; maybe TRBD1 (6 bases). Germline lookup yields CDR1 LNHNV and CDR2 YYDKDF (reference sequence). This CDR3 has 14 amino acids. With 2 bases removed from V and 3 bases from J, the gap between germline ends came to 8 bases. The CDR3 sequence: CATSRQGINQPQHF. In DNA form, the CDR3 reads TGTGCCACCAGCAGACAGGGGATCAATCAGCCCCAGCATTTT.

The chain combines TRBV28 with TRBJ2-1; D gene ambiguous. Trimming pared 4 bases from V and 8 bases from J, leaving 12 bases between. This CDR3 has 13 amino acids. CDR1 MDHEN and CDR2 SYDVKM come from the germline V gene. CDR3 DNA: TGTGCCAGCAGTTCCCGTTCTAGTGATGAGCAGTTCTTC. It codes for CASSSRSSDEQFF.

This chain connects TRBV7-6 to TRBJ2-1; TRBD2 might be the D (5 bases). Germline CDR1 reads SGHVS; CDR2 reads FNYEAQ. V was pared by 5 bases and J by 0 bases, with 14 bases between. CDR3 length equals 16 residues. The DNA of the CDR3 is TGTGCCAGCAGCCCCGTCGTCGGGAACTCCTACAATGAGCAGTTCTTC. Translation: CASSPVVGNSYNEQFF.

Of note for this clone: Distinct nucleotide sequences in the sample also encode this CDR3. The genes are TRBV7-2 and TRBJ2-7, with 8 bases that match TRBD1. CDR1 is SGHTA, CDR2 FQGNSA, per germline. V lost 3 bases to trimming and J lost 6 bases; unmatched junction nucleotides: 1. CDR3 length: 12 amino acids. The chain's CDR3 is CASSLTGVEQYF. The DNA for the CDR3 is TGTGCCAGCAGCTTGACAGGGGTCGAGCAGTACTTC. The full variable domain, with the rest looked up from reference TRBV7-2 and TRBJ2-7, is GAGVSQSPSNKVTEKGKDVELRCDPISGHTALYWYRQSLGQGLEFLIYFQGNSAPDKSGLPSDRFSAERTGGSVSTLTIQRTQQEDSAVYLCASSLTGVEQYFGPGTRLTVT.

This chain links TRBV2 with TRBJ1-6; 7 bases map to TRBD1. J gave up 9 bases and V 7 bases, and 9 bases lay outside the gene matches. CDR1 and CDR2 from the germline V gene are SNHLY and FYNNEI. The CDR3 is made up of 14 amino acids. The CDR3 region is CASTADRVPSPLHF. CDR3 in DNA: TGTGCCAGCACCGCTGACAGGGTCCCTTCACCCCTCCACTTT.

V and J are TRBV4-3 and TRBJ2-7, with TRBD1 as a possible D gene (6 bases). This CDR3 contains 17 residues. V gave up 0 bases and J gave up 2 bases, with 17 bases separating them. In germline, CDR1 is LGHNA, CDR2 YSLEER. The CDR3, as DNA: TGCGCCAGCAGCCAAGATTATATCACAGGGCTTACCTACGAGCAGTACTTC. Encoded protein: CASSQDYITGLTYEQYF.

The chain is built from TRBV27 and TRBJ2-7; TRBD2 might be the D (5 bases). Germline V gene lookup returns CDR1 MNHEY and CDR2 SMNVEV (reference sequence). CDR3 length equals 13 residues. Trimming left V 0 bases short and J 6 bases short, with 9 bases between. The CDR3 spells CASSLSIALEQYF. In DNA form, the CDR3 reads TGTGCCAGCAGTTTATCGATAGCGCTCGAGCAGTACTTC.

There are a few counts of this clone. This chain joins TRBV28 and TRBJ1-5; D is unresolved. Germline CDR1 is MDHEN and CDR2 is SYDVKM. The germline V and J ends were trimmed by 6 bases and 6 bases, with 9 bases remaining between them. The CDR3 contains 12 residues. The CDR3 nucleotides are TGTGCCAGCAGCTGGGGAGGTCAGCCCCAGCATTTT. It yields the protein CASSWGGQPQHF.

This clone was observed a handful of times. V usage is TRBV7-8 and J usage is TRBJ2-6; TRBD1 matches 9 bases. V shed 5 bases, J shed 2 bases, and the junction held 7 bases outside the gene matches. CDR1 and CDR2 from the germline V gene are SGHVS and FQNEAQ. The CDR3 is 17 residues long. The CDR3 coding sequence is TGTGCCAGCAGCCTGGGACAGGGAAGTCCTGGGGCCAACGTCCTGACTTTC. Amino acid sequence: CASSLGQGSPGANVLTF.

This clone was seen only a few times. The chain joins TRBV18 to TRBJ2-2; D is perhaps TRBD1 (6 bases). Trimming removed 3 bases from V and 6 bases from J, with 11 bases in between. CDR1 is KGHSH and CDR2 is LQKENI in the germline V gene. This CDR3 contains 14 residues. The CDR3 nucleotides are TGTGCCAGCTCACCGGACAGACTCCCCGGGGAGCTGTTTTTT. This sequence encodes CASSPDRLPGELFF. Variable domain in full (rest from reference TRBV18 and TRBJ2-2): NAGVMQNPRHLVRRRGQEARLRCSPMKGHSHVYWYRQLPEEGLKFMVYLQKENIIDESGMPKERFSAEFPKEGPSILRIQQVVRGDSAAYFCASSPDRLPGELFFGEGSRLTVL.

J is TRBJ1-1 and V is TRBV5-6, with 7 bases fitting TRBD1. Trimming at V came to 4 bases and at J to 11 bases, leaving 14 bases not matched to a gene. Germline CDR1 reads SGHDT; CDR2 reads YYEEEE. The CDR3 runs to 14 residues. This chain's CDR3 is CASSNLWTGGGAFF. The CDR3 DNA reads TGTGCCAGCAGCAACCTATGGACAGGTGGCGGGGCTTTCTTT.

This rearrangement joins TRBV20-1 to TRBJ2-2, with TRBD1 matching over 8 bases. With 7 bases clipped from V and 9 bases from J, the junction kept 4 bases outside the gene matches. This CDR3 spans 11 amino acids. Germline V gene lookup returns CDR1 DFQATT and CDR2 SNEGSKA (reference sequence). In DNA, the CDR3 is TGCAGTGTTCAGGGGGCGCGGGAGCTGTTTTTT. Residues: CSVQGARELFF.

This chain's CDR3 is CASRVAGATDTQYF. CDR3 bases: TGTGCCAGCAGGGTAGCGGGAGCCACAGATACGCAGTATTTT. The chain has TRBV7-2 and TRBJ2-3; 9 bases align to TRBD2. Germline values: CDR1 SGHTA, CDR2 FQGNSA. V trimming: 6 bases; J trimming: 2 bases; junction bases outside the gene matches: 3. The CDR3 contains 14 residues.

A few counts support this clone. The chain employs TRBV5-1 and TRBJ2-1; weak D call: TRBD2 (5 bases). CDR3 length equals 12 residues. V was shortened by 5 bases and J by 12 bases, with 15 bases between the two germline ends. From germline, CDR1 is SGHRS and CDR2 YFSETQ. The DNA for the CDR3 is TGCGCCAGCAGGCCCGATAGCGTTCGGCAGTTCTTC. This codes for CASRPDSVRQFF.

The rearrangement uses TRBV19 and TRBJ1-2, with no clear D. This CDR3 has 13 residues. Trimming took off 6 bases at V and 2 bases at J, with 10 bases between the two ends. Germline V gene lookup returns CDR1 LNHDA and CDR2 SQIVND (reference sequence). The CDR3 DNA sequence: TGTGCCAGTAGGAGAGGGTTGAACTATGGCTACACCTTC. Translated: CASRRGLNYGYTF.

The chain uses TRBV7-2 and TRBJ2-5, with 10 positions matching TRBD2. The CDR3 totals 15 residues. V gave up 1 base and J gave up 2 bases; unmatched junction bases: 1. The germline V gene encodes CDR1 SGHTA and CDR2 FQGNSA. The DNA for the CDR3 is TGTGCCAGCAGCTTAGAGACTAGCGGGCAAGAGACCCAGTACTTC. Translating gives CASSLETSGQETQYF.

This clone was picked up a small number of times. The chain joins TRBV25-1 to TRBJ1-4; tentative D call: TRBD1 (5 bases). CDR1 is MGHDK and CDR2 is SYGVNS in the germline V gene. The CDR3 spans 15 residues. V lost 0 bases, J lost 5 bases, and 10 bases lay in between. CDR3 sequence (DNA): TGTGCCAGCAGTGAATATGGGGCACCGAATGAAAAACTGTTTTTT. Translation gives CASSEYGAPNEKLFF. Filled out from reference TRBV25-1 and TRBJ1-4, the complete variable domain reads EADIYQTPRYLVIGTGKKITLECSQTMGHDKMYWYQQDPGMELHLIHYSYGVNSTEKGDLSSESTVSRIRTEHFPLTLESARPSHTSQYLCASSEYGAPNEKLFFGSGTQLSVL.

The chain is built from TRBV4-3 and TRBJ2-7; TRBD2 matches 7 bases. The germline V gene encodes CDR1 LGHNA and CDR2 YSLEER. The CDR3 is 15 amino acids. The V and J ends lost 3 bases and 2 bases, in that order; junction bases with no gene match: 7. For the CDR3, the DNA is TGCGCCAGCAGCCAGGCTAGCGGTCCTACCTACGAGCAGTACTTC. Translating gives CASSQASGPTYEQYF.

This clone has more than one count but fewer than ten. The chain has TRBV4-1 and TRBJ2-7; 10 positions match TRBD2. The CDR3 is made up of 17 amino acids. The junction had 11 bases not matched to a gene; V was cut back by 4 bases and J by 2 bases. Germline CDR1 and CDR2: MGHRA and YSYEKL. The CDR3 spells CASSLRGGAGGPYEQYF. In nucleotides, the CDR3 is TGCGCCAGCAGCCTAAGGGGTGGAGCGGGAGGGCCCTACGAGCAGTACTTC.

This chain connects TRBV28 to TRBJ1-1, with D unresolved. Trimming took 6 bases from V and 0 from J, leaving 5 bases between them. Germline V lookup: CDR1 MDHEN, CDR2 SYDVKM. There are 12 residues in the CDR3. CDR3 nucleotides: TGTGCCAGCAGGAGGGTGAACACTGAAGCTTTCTTT. Translation: CASRRVNTEAFF.

The J gene is TRBJ2-2, the V gene TRBV7-2; 10 bases line up with TRBD2. The ends lost 5 bases at V and 1 base at J; junction bases unmatched: 1. Germline values: CDR1 SGHTA, CDR2 FQGNSA. This CDR3 comprises 15 residues. In nucleotides, the CDR3 is TGTGCCAGCAGCCGGACTAGCGGGAACACCGGGGAGCTGTTTTTT. It yields the protein CASSRTSGNTGELFF.

This clone was recorded once. The chain combines TRBV5-1 with TRBJ2-5, with 8 bases fitting TRBD2. The CDR3 covers 18 residues. The V and J ends lost 4 bases and 2 bases, in that order; junction bases with no gene match: 16. In germline, CDR1 is SGHRS, CDR2 YFSETQ. In DNA, the CDR3 is TGCGCCAGCAGCCGGGGGGGACTCAACCCCATCCGTCAAGAGACCCAGTACTTC. Its translation is CASSRGGLNPIRQETQYF.

This chain connects TRBV5-4 to TRBJ2-5; TRBD2 matches 12 bases. The germline V gene has CDR1 SGHNT and CDR2 YYREEE (reference sequence). V shed 2 bases and J 3 bases; nucleotides not matched to a gene: 2. The CDR3 loop spans 15 amino acids. The CDR3 sequence: CASSFRLAGEETQYF. The CDR3 nucleotides read TGTGCCAGCAGCTTCCGACTAGCGGGAGAAGAGACCCAGTACTTC.